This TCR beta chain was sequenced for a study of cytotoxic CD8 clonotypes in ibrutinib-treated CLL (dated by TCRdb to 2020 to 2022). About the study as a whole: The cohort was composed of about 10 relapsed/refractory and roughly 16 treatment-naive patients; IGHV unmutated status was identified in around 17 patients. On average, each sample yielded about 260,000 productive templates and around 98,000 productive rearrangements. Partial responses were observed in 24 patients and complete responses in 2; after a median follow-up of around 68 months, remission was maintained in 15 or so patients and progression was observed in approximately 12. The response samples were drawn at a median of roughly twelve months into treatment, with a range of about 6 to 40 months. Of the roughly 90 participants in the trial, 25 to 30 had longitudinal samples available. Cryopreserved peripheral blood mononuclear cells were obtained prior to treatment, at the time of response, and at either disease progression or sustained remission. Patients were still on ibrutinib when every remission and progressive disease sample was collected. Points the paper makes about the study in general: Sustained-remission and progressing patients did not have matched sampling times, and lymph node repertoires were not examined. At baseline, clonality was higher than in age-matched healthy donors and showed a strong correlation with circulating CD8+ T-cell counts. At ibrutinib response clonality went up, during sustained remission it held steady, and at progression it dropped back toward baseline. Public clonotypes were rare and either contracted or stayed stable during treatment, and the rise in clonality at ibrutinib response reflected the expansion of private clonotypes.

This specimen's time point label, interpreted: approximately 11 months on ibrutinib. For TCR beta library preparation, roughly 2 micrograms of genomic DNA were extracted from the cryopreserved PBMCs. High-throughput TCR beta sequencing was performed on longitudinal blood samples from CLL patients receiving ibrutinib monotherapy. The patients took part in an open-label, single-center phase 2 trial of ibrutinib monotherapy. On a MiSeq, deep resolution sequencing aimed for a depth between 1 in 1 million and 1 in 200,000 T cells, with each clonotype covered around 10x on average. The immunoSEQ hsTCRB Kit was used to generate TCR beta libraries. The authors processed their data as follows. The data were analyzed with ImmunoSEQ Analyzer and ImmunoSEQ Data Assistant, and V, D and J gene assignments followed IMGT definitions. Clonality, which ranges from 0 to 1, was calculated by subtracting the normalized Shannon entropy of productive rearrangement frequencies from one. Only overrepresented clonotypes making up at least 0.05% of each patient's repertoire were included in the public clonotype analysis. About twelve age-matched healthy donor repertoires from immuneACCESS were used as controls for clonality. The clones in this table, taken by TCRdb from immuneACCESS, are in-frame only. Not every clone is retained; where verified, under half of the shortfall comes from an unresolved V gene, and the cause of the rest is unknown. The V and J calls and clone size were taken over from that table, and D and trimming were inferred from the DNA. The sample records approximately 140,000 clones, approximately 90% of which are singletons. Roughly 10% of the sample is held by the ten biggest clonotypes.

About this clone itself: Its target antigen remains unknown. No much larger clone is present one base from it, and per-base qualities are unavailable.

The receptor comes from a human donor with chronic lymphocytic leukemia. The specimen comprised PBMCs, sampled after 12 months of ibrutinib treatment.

The DNA reads TGTGCCATCCAGGGGCAGGGGAGCACAGATACGCAGTATTTT. It codes for CAIQGQGSTDTQYF. Here the chain combines TRBV28 and TRBJ2-3; tentative D gene TRBD1, with 6 bases matching. The CDR3 runs 14 amino acids, cysteine and phenylalanine included. Left in the record is the CDR3 DNA by itself, 42 bases read in frame from the first base. CDR1 and CDR2 (MDHEN, SYDVKM) derive from the germline V gene. Cut back by 10 bases and 0 bases, the V and J ends lie 14 bases apart.